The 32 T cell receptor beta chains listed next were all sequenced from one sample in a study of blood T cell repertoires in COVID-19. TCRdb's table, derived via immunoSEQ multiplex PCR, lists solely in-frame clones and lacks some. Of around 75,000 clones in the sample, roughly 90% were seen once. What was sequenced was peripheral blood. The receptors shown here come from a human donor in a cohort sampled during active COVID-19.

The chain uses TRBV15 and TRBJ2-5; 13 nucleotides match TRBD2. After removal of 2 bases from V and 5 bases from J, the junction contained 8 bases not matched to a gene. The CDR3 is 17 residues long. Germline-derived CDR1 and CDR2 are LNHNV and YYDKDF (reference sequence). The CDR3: CATSRSGLAGAEETQYF. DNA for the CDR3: TGTGCCACCAGCAGAAGCGGACTAGCGGGGGCCGAGGAGACCCAGTACTTC.

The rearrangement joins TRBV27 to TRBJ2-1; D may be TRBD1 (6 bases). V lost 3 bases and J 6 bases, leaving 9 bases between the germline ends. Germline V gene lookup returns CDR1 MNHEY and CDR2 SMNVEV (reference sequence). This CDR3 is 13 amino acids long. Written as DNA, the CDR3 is TGTGCCAGCAGTTTTACAGGGAGCAATGAGCAGTTCTTC. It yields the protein CASSFTGSNEQFF.

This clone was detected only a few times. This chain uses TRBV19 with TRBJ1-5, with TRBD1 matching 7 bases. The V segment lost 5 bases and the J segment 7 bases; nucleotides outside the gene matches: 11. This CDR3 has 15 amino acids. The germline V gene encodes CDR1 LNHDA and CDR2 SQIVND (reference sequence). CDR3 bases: TGTGCCAGTAGTCCCCGACAGGGTGGAGACCAGCCCCAGCATTTT. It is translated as CASSPRQGGDQPQHF.

CDR3 bases: TGTGCCAGCAGTTACTCCCGGAGGGGATCCCTCGATACAGATACGCAGTATTTT. It is translated as CASSYSRRGSLDTDTQYF. V usage is TRBV6-2 or TRBV6-3 and J usage is TRBJ2-3; possible D gene TRBD2, 6 bases. Trimming took 0 bases from V and 3 from J, leaving 19 bases between them. This CDR3 spans 18 amino acids. Germline CDR1 and CDR2: MNHEY and SVGEGT.

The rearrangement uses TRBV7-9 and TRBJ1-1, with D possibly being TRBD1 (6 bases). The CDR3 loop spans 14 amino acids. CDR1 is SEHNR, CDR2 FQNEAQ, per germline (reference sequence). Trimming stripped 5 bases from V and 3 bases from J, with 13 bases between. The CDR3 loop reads CASSVTTGYTEAFF. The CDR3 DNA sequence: TGTGCCAGCAGCGTCACGACAGGCTACACTGAAGCTTTCTTT.

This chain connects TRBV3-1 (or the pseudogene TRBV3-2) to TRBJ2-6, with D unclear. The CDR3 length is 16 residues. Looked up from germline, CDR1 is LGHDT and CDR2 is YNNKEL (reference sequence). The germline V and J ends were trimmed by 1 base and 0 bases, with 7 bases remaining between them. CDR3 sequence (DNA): TGTGCCAGCAGCCAAGGACCGGGCTCTGGGGCCAACGTCCTGACTTTC. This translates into CASSQGPGSGANVLTF.

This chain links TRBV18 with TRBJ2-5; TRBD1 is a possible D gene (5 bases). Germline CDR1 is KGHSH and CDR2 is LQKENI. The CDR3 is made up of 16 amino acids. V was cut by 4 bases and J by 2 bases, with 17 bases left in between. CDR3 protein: CASSLSPTEDQETQYF. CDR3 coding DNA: TGTGCCAGCTCACTCTCCCCGACAGAAGATCAAGAGACCCAGTACTTC.

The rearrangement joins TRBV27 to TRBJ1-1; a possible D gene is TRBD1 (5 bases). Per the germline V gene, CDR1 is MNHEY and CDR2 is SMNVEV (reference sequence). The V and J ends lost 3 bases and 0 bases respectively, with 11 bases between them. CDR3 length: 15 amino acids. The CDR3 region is CASSFSTELNTEAFF. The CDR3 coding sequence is TGTGCCAGCAGTTTCTCGACAGAACTGAACACTGAAGCTTTCTTT.

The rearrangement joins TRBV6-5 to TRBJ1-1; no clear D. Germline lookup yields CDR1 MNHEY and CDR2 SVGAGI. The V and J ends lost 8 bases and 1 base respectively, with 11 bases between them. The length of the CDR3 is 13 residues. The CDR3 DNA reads TGTGCCAGCGTATCCCTCCCGAACACTGAAGCTTTCTTT. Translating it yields CASVSLPNTEAFF.

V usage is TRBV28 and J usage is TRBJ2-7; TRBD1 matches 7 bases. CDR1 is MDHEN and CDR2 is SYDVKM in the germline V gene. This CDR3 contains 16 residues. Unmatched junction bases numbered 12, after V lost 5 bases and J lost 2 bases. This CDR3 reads CASSGAGGMNPYEQYF. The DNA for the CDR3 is TGTGCCAGCAGTGGGGCAGGGGGAATGAACCCCTACGAGCAGTACTTC.

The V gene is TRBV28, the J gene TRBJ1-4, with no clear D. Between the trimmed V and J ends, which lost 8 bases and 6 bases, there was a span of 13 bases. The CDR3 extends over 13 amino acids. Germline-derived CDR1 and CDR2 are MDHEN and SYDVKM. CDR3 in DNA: TGTGCCAGCCGACCGACCGGGGATGAAAAACTGTTTTTT. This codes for CASRPTGDEKLFF.

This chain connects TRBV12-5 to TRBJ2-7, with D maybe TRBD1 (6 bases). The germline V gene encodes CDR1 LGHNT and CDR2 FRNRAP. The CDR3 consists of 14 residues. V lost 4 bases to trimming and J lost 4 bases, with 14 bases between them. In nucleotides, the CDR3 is TGTGCTAGTGGTTCGTGGGGACATTCTTACGAGCAGTACTTC. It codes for CASGSWGHSYEQYF.

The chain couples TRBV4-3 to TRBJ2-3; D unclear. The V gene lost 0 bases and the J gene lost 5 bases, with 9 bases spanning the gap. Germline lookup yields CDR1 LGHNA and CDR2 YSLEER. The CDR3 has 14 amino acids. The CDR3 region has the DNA TGCGCCAGCAGCCAAGAGGGCCACGGAGATACGCAGTATTTT. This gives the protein CASSQEGHGDTQYF.

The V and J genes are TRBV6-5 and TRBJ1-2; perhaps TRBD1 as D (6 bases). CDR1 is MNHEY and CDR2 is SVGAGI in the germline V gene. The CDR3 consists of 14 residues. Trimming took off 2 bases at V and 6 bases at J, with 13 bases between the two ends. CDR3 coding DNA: TGTGCCAGCAGTTACGGTCAGGGGAGTCATGGCTACACCTTC. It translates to CASSYGQGSHGYTF.

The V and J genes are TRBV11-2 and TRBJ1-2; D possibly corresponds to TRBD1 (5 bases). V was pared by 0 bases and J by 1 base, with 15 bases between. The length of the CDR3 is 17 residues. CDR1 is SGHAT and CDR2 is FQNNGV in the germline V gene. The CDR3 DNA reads TGTGCCAGCAGCTTAGAAAGCAGGTCAGGGTATAACTATGGCTACACCTTC. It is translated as CASSLESRSGYNYGYTF.

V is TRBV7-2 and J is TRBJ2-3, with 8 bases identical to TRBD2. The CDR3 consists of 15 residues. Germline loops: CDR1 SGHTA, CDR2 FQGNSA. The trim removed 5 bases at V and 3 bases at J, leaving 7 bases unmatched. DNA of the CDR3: TGTGCCAGCAGCCCGGGACTAGGAATGACAGATACGCAGTATTTT. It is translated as CASSPGLGMTDTQYF.

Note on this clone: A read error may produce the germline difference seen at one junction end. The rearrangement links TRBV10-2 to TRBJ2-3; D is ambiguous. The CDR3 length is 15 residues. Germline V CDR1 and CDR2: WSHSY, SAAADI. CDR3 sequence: CASRESPVSTDTQYF. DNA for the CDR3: TGCGCCAGCAGGGAGTCCCCGGTTAGCACAGATACGCAGTATTTT.

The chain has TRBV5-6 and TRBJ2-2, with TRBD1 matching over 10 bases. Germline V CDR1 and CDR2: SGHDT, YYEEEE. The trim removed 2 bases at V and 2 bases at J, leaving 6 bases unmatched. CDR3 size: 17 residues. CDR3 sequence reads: CASSFRDRGDNTGELFF. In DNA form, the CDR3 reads TGTGCCAGCAGCTTCCGGGACAGGGGCGACAACACCGGGGAGCTGTTTTTT.

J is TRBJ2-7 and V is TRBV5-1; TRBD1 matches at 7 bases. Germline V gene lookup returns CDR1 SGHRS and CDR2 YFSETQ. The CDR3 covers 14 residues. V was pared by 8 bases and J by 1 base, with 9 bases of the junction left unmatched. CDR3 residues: CASRRGQFSYEQYF. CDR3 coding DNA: TGCGCCAGTAGAAGGGGACAGTTTTCCTACGAGCAGTACTTC.

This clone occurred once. DNA for the CDR3: TGCGCCAGCAGCCCCATGACAGGGGGAGGCTCCTACAATGAGCAGTTCTTC. This encodes CASSPMTGGGSYNEQFF. The chain uses TRBV4-1 and TRBJ2-1, with 9 bases that match TRBD1. Losses at the gene ends were 4 bases for V and 0 bases for J; bases not matched to a gene: 7. The CDR3 has 17 amino acids. The V gene's germline CDR1 is MGHRA and CDR2 YSYEKL.

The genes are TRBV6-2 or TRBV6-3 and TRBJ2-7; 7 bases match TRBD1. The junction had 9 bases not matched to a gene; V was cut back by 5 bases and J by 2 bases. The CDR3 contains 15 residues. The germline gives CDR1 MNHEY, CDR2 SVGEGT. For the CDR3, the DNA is TGTGCCAGCAGTCCAAACCGGGACAGAGCCTACGAGCAGTACTTC. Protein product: CASSPNRDRAYEQYF.

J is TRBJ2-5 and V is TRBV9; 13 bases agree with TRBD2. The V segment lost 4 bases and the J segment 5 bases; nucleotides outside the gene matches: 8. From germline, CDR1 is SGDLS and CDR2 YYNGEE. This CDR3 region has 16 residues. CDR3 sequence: CASSPQGLAGVETQYF. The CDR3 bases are TGTGCCAGCAGCCCCCAAGGACTAGCGGGAGTGGAGACCCAGTACTTC.

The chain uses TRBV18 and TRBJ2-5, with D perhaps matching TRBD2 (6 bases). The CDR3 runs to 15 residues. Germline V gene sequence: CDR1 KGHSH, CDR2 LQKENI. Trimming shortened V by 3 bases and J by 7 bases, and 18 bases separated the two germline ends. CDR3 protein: CASSPMAGGGGTQYF. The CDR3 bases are TGTGCCAGCTCACCCATGGCCGGGGGAGGAGGGACCCAGTACTTC.

CDR3 loop: CAWTLTPNSPLHF. CDR3 nucleotides: TGTGCCTGGACCTTGACTCCAAATTCACCCCTCCACTTT. This chain connects TRBV30 to TRBJ1-6; no clear D. With 4 bases removed from V and 7 bases from J, the gap between germline ends came to 11 bases. Germline CDR1 GTSNPN, CDR2 SVGIG (reference sequence). This CDR3 has 13 residues.

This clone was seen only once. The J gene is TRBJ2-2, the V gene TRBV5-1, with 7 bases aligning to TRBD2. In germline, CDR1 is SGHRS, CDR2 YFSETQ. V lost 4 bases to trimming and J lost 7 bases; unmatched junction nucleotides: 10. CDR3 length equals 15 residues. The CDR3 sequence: CASSLSLGGIGELFF. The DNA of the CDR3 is TGCGCCAGCAGCCTGAGTTTGGGAGGGATCGGGGAGCTGTTTTTT.

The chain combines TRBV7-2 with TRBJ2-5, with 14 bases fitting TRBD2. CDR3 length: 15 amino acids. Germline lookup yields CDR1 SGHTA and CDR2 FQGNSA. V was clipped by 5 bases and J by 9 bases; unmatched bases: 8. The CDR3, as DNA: TGTGCCAGCAGCCAGACTAGCGGGGGGGAAGGGTCCCAGTACTTC. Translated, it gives CASSQTSGGEGSQYF.

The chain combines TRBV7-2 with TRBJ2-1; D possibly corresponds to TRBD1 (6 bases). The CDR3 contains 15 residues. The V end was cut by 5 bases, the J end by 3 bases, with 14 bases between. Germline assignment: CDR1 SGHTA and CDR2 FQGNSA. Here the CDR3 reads CASSPLRTVYNEQFF. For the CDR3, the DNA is TGTGCCAGCAGCCCCCTCAGGACAGTCTACAATGAGCAGTTCTTC.

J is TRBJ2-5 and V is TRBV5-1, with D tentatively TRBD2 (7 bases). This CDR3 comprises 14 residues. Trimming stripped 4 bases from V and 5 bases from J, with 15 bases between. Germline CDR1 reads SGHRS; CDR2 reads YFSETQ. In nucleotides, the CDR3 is TGCGCCAGCAGCGCGTTACAGGGAGGGGAGACCCAGTACTTC. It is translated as CASSALQGGETQYF.

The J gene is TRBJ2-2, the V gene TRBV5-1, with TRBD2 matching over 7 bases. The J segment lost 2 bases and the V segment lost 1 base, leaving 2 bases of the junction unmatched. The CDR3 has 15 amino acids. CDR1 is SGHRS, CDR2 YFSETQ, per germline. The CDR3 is CASSLLAANTGELFF. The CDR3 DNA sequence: TGCGCCAGCAGCTTGCTAGCGGCAAACACCGGGGAGCTGTTTTTT. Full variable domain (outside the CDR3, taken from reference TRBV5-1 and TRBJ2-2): KAGVTQTPRYLIKTRGQQVTLSCSPISGHRSVSWYQQTPGQGLQFLFEYFSETQRNKGNFPGRFSGRQFSNSRSEMNVSTLELGDSALYLCASSLLAANTGELFFGEGSRLTVL.

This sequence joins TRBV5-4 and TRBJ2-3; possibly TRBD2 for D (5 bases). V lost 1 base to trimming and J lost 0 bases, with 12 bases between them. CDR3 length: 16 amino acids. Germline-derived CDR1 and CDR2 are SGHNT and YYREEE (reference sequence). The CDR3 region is CASSLPSRSSTDTQYF. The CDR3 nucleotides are TGTGCCAGCAGCTTGCCTAGCCGGTCTAGCACAGATACGCAGTATTTT.

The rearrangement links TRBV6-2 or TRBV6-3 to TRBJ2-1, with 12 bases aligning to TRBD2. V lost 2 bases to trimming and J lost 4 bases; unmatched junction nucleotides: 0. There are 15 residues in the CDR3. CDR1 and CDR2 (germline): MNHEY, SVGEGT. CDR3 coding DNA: TGTGCCAGCAGTTACACTAGCGGGGGGTACAATGAGCAGTTCTTC. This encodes CASSYTSGGYNEQFF.

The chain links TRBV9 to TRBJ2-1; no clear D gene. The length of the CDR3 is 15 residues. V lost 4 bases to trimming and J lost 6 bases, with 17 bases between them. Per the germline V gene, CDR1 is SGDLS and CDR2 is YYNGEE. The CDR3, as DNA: TGTGCCAGCAGCCTTGGGCCCGCGAAGGCCAATGAGCAGTTCTTC. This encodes CASSLGPAKANEQFF.